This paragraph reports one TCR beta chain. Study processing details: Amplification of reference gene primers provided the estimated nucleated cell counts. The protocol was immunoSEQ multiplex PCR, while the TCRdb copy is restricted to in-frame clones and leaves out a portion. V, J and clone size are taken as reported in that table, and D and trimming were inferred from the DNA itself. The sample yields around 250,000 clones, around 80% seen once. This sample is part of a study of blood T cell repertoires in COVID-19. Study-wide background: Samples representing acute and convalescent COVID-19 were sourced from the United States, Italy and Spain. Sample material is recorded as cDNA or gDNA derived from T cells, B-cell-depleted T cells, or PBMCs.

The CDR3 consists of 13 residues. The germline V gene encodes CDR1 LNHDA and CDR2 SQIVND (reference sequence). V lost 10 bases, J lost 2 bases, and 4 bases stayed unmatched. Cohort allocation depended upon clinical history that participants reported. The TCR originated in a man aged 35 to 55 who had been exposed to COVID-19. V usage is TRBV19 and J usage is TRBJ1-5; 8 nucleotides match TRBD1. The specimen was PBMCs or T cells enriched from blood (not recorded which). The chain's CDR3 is CATAQGGNQPQHF. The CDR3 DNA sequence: TGTGCCACAGCACAGGGGGGCAATCAGCCCCAGCATTTT.